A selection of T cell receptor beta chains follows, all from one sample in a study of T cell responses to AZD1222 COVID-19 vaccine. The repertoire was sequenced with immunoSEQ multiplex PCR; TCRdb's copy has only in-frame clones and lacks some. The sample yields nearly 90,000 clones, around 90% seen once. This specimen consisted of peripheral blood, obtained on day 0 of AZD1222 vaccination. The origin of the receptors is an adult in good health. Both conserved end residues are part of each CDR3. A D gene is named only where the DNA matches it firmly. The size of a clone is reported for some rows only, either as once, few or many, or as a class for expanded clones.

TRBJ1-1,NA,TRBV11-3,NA,TGTGCCAGCAGCTCCGGACAAGGGGGCACTGAAGCTTTCTTT,CASSSGQGGTEAFF
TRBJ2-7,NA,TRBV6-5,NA,TGTGCCAGCAGTTACTCTTTGGACAGTTCCTACGAGCAGTACTTC,CASSYSLDSSYEQYF
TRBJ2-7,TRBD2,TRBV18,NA,TGTGCCAGCTCCCTGACTAGCGGGAGCTTCAACGAGCAGTACTTC,CASSLTSGSFNEQYF
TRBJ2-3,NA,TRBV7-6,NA,TGTGCCAGCAGCTTAGGATATACAGATACGCAGTATTTT,CASSLGYTDTQYF
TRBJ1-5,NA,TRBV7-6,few,TGTGCCAGCAGCTCGGTATCAGGGCGCAATCAGCCCCAGCATTTT,CASSSVSGRNQPQHF
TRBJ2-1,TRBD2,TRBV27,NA,TGTGCCAGCAGTTTTAGTAGCGGGAGCTCCTACAATGAGCAGTTCTTC,CASSFSSGSSYNEQFF
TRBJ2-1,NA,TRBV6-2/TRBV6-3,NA,TGTGCCAGCAGTTACATTAGGGGGAGCTCCTACAATGAGCAGTTCTTC,CASSYIRGSSYNEQFF
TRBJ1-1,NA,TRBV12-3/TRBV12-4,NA,TGTGCCAGCAGTCTCGGGGGGGGCACTGAAGCTTTCTTT,CASSLGGGTEAFF
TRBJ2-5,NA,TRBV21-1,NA,TGTGCCAGCAGCCTTCAACCGGACGGCCAAGAGACCCAGTACTTC,CASSLQPDGQETQYF
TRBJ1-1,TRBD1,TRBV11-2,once,TGTGCCAGCAGCTTATCGGGACAGGGGACCGAAGCTTTCTTT,CASSLSGQGTEAFF
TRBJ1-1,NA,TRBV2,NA,TGTGCCAGCAGGTCCGGGACACTATCGGGTGAAGCTTTCTTT,CASRSGTLSGEAFF
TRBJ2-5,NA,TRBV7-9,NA,TGTGCCAGCAGAACAGGACTCCAAGAGACCCAGTACTTC,CASRTGLQETQYF
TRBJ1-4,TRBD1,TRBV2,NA,TGTGCCAGCAGTGGGGCCGGGACAGGGGGGGAAAAACTGTTTTTT,CASSGAGTGGEKLFF
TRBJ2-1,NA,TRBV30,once,TGTGCCTGGAGTGTTGGCGTCTCCTACAATGAGCAGTTCTTC,CAWSVGVSYNEQFF
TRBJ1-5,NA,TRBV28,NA,TGTGCCAGCAGTTCCCCCGGGCAGAAGGGGAGGCAGCCCCAGCATTTT,CASSSPGQKGRQPQHF
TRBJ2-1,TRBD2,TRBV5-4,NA,TGTGCCAGCAGCCCGGGACTAGTAGGCAATGAGCAGTTCTTC,CASSPGLVGNEQFF
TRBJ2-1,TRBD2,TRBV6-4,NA,TGTGCCAGCAGTCTAGCGGGAGGGCCATACAATGAGCAGTTCTTC,CASSLAGGPYNEQFF
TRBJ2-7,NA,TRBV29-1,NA,TGCAGCGTTGCCCCGTGGGGCACCCTCTACGAGCAGTACTTC,CSVAPWGTLYEQYF
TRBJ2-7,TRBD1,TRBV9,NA,TGTGCCAGCAGCCCGGGGACAGGGGACCTCTACTGGCAGTACTTC,CASSPGTGDLYWQYF
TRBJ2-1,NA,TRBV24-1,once,TGTGCCACCAGTAAAACAGTCGTTAACAATGAGCAGTTCTTC,CATSKTVVNNEQFF
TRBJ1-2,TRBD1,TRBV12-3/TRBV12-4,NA,TGTGCCAGCAGTAATAGACAGGGGGTAGGCTACACCTTC,CASSNRQGVGYTF
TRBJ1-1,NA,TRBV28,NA,TGTGCCAGCAGTTTCGGGGGGAGAATGAACACTGAAGCTTTCTTT,CASSFGGRMNTEAFF
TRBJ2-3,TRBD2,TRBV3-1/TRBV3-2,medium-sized,TGTGCCAGCAGCCACTTCGGACTAGTTGGGACAGATACGCAGTATTTT,CASSHFGLVGTDTQYF
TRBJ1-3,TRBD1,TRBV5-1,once,TGCGCCAGCAGTTATAAAGGACAGGGAGGAACTGGAAACACCATATATTTT,CASSYKGQGGTGNTIYF
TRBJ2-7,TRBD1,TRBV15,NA,TGTGCCACCAGTGGTGGGACAGGGACGACCTACGAGCAGTACTTC,CATSGGTGTTYEQYF
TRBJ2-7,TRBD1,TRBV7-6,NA,TGTGCCAGCAGCCCAGACAGGGGAAGGCGCTCCTACGAGCAGTACTTC,CASSPDRGRRSYEQYF